This is a list of T cell receptor beta chains from one sample in a study of shared clonotypes between healthy human individuals. Generated by immunoSEQ multiplex PCR, the TCRdb table keeps only in-frame clones and is missing some. The sample yields about 690,000 clones, roughly 88% seen once. Source material: memory CD8+ T cells from PBMCs. The source is a man between 18 and 35 years old in good health. Some clones in this sample may be carry-over from other donors' samples. Each CDR3 is given with its conserved first and last residue. A D gene is named only where the DNA matches it firmly. A clone size is listed for some rows: how often the clone was seen (once, few, many), or a class if it is expanded.

j_gene,len,abundance,v_gene,d_gene,CDR3aa,CDR3nt
TRBJ2-5,15,NA,TRBV9,TRBD2,CASSLNSGRAETQYF,TGTGCCAGCAGCCTAAATAGCGGGAGGGCCGAGACCCAGTACTTC
TRBJ2-3,14,NA,TRBV28,NA,CASSLSAGGDTQYF,TGTGCCAGCAGTTTATCGGCAGGCGGGGATACGCAGTATTTT
TRBJ1-2,12,once,TRBV6-5,NA,CAIRSQGYGYTF,TGTGCCATCCGATCACAGGGATATGGCTACACCTTC
TRBJ2-6,17,NA,TRBV28,NA,CASSLYGGLSGANVLTF,TGTGCCAGCAGTTTATATGGGGGCCTCTCTGGGGCCAACGTCCTGACTTTC
TRBJ2-3,18,NA,TRBV28,TRBD2,CASSSPLVRAGEPDTQYF,TGTGCCAGCAGTTCCCCCCTCGTACGGGCGGGAGAGCCTGATACGCAGTATTTT
TRBJ2-5,17,once,TRBV18,TRBD2,CASSPGSLAGVIETQYF,TGTGCCAGCTCACCAGGCAGTCTAGCGGGAGTGATAGAGACCCAGTACTTC
TRBJ2-3,14,NA,TRBV4-3,NA,CASSLSGSTDTQYF,TGCGCCAGCAGCCTCTCTGGGAGCACAGATACGCAGTATTTT
TRBJ2-7,18,NA,TRBV27,TRBD2,CASSLRGPLAGSSYEQYF,TGTGCCAGCAGTTTAAGAGGGCCGCTAGCGGGGAGCTCCTACGAGCAGTACTTC
TRBJ1-2,14,NA,TRBV7-9,NA,CASSPSRVNYGYTF,TGTGCCAGCAGCCCAAGCCGAGTGAACTATGGCTACACCTTC
TRBJ2-2,17,NA,TRBV4-3,TRBD2,CASSQDMVAGHTGELFF,TGCGCCAGCAGCCAAGATATGGTAGCGGGTCACACCGGGGAGCTGTTTTTT
TRBJ2-3,15,NA,TRBV13,NA,CASSGRGLSTDTQYF,TGTGCCAGCAGCGGCAGGGGTTTGAGCACAGATACGCAGTATTTT
TRBJ1-5,14,NA,TRBV2,TRBD1,CASRDRAREEPQHF,TGTGCCAGCAGGGACAGGGCCCGGGAGGAGCCCCAGCATTTT
TRBJ1-2,10,NA,TRBV19,NA,CASRRYGYTF,TGTGCCAGTAGACGCTATGGCTACACCTTC
TRBJ2-7,16,NA,TRBV28,TRBD1,CASSRDTGANKYEQYF,TGTGCCAGCAGCCGCGACACAGGGGCTAATAAGTACGAGCAGTACTTC
TRBJ2-7,14,NA,TRBV5-1,TRBD1,CASSYDRDTYEQYF,TGCGCCAGCAGCTACGACAGGGATACCTACGAGCAGTACTTC
TRBJ2-7,15,NA,TRBV7-9,TRBD1,CASSHRDSLSYEQYF,TGTGCCAGCAGCCACCGGGACAGTCTTTCCTACGAGCAGTACTTC
TRBJ1-4,14,once,TRBV27,TRBD1,CASSLLTGAGKLFF,TGTGCCAGCAGTTTACTTACAGGGGCCGGGAAACTGTTTTTT
TRBJ2-1,14,few,TRBV6-5,TRBD1,CASSWDSSYNEQFF,TGTGCCAGCAGTTGGGACAGCTCCTACAATGAGCAGTTCTTC
TRBJ2-7,13,NA,TRBV28,NA,CASSPPEGPGVYF,TGTGCCAGCAGTCCCCCAGAGGGCCCCGGGGTGTACTTC
TRBJ2-5,15,NA,TRBV19,TRBD1,CASRIRDRPQETQYF,TGTGCCAGTAGAATCCGGGACAGGCCACAAGAGACCCAGTACTTC
TRBJ1-1,18,NA,TRBV28,NA,CASSLRSWGRFDTSEAFF,TGTGCCAGCAGTTTAAGGTCTTGGGGCAGATTCGACACGAGTGAAGCTTTCTTT
TRBJ1-2,14,once,TRBV9,NA,CASSTLGGLGGYTF,TGTGCCAGCAGCACCCTGGGGGGGCTAGGGGGCTACACCTTC
TRBJ1-1,15,NA,TRBV4-1,TRBD1,CASSHDRGGNTEAFF,TGCGCCAGCAGCCACGACAGGGGGGGGAACACTGAAGCTTTCTTT
TRBJ1-1,13,NA,TRBV19,NA,CASSIGTNTEAFF,TGTGCCAGTAGTATAGGCACGAACACTGAAGCTTTCTTT
TRBJ1-1,13,few,TRBV30,NA,CAWSVLSNTEAFF,TGTGCCTGGAGTGTACTTTCGAACACTGAAGCTTTCTTT